This record looks at one TCR beta chain sequence and its context. What it recognizes is unknown. Researchers ran the PCR with 60 Vbeta and 13 Jbeta primers. Only in-frame clones appear in the TCRdb table, and some are missing; sequencing was by immunoSEQ multiplex PCR. The clone table shows over 100,000 clones, with the ten largest holding about 1.5%. This sample is drawn from a study of cytomegalovirus exposure and HLA in healthy donors. For the study at large: An early release of data contained 75 million to 90 million unique TCRs, which came from HLA-typed donors.

Broader study findings: CMV antigen specificity of a few CMV-associated chains was confirmed in vitro. Roughly uniform sequencing depth across donors was assumed, possibly incorrectly.

The CDR3 has 11 amino acids. Per germline, CDR1 MNHNY and CDR2 SVGAGI (reference sequence). V lost 7 bases, J lost 1 base, and 4 bases lay in between. V is TRBV6-6 and J is TRBJ2-5; no firm D call. The clonotype originates from a middle-aged woman in good health and CMV-seropositive. Sequenced: PBMCs. DNA for the CDR3: TGTGCCAGCACCTTCCAAGAGACCCAGTACTTC. Protein product: CASTFQETQYF.